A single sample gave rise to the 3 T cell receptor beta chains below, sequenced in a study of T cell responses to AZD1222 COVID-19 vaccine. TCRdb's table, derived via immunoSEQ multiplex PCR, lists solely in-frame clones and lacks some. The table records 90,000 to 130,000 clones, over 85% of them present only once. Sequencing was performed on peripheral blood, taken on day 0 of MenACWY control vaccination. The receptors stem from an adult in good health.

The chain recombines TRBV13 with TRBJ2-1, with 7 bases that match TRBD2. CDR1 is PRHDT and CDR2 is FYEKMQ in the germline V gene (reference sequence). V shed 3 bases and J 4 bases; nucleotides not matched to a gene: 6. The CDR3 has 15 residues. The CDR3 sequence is CASSFGTIAYNEQFF. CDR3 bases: TGTGCCAGCAGCTTCGGGACTATAGCGTACAATGAGCAGTTCTTC.

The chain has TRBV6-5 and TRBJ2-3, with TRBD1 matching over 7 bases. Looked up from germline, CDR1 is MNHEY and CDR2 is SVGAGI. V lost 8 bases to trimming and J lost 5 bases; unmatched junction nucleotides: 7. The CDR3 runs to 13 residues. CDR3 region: CASGTGARDTQYF. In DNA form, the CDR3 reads TGTGCCAGCGGAACAGGGGCCCGAGATACGCAGTATTTT.

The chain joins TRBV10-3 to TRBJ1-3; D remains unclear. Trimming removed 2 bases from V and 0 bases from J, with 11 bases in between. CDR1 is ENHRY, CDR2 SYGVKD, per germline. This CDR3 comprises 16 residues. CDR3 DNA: TGTGCCATCAGTGAGGGTCTTGCACCCTCTGGAAACACCATATATTTT. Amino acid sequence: CAISEGLAPSGNTIYF.